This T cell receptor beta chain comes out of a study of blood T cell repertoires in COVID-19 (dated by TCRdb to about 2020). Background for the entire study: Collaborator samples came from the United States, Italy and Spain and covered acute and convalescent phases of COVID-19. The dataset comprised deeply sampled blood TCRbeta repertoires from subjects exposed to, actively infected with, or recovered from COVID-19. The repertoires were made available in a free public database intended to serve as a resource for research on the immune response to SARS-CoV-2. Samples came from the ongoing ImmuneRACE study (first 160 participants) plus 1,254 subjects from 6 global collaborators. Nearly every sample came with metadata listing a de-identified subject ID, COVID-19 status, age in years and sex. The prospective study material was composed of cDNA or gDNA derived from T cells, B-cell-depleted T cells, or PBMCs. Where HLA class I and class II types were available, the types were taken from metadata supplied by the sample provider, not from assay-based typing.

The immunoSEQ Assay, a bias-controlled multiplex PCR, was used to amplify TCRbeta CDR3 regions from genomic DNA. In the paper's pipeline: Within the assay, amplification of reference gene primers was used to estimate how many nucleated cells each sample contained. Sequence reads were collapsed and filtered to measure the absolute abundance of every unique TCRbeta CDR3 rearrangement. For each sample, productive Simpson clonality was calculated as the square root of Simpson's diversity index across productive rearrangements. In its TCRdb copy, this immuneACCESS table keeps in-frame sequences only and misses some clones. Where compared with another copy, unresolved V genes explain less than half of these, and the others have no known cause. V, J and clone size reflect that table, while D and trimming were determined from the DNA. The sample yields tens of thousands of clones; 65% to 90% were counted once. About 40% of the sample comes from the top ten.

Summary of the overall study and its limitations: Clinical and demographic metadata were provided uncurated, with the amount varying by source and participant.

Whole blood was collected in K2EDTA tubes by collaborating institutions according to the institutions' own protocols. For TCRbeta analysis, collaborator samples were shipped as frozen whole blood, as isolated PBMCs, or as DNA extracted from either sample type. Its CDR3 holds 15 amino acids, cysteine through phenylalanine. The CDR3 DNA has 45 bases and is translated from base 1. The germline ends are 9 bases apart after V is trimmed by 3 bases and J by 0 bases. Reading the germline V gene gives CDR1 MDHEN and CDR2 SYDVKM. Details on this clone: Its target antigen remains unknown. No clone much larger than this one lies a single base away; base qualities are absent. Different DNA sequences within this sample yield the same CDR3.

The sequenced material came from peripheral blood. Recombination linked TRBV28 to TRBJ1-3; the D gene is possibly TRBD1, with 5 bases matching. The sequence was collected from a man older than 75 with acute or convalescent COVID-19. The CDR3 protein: CASSFGGSSGNTIYF. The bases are TGTGCCAGCAGTTTCGGGGGAAGCTCTGGAAACACCATATATTTT.